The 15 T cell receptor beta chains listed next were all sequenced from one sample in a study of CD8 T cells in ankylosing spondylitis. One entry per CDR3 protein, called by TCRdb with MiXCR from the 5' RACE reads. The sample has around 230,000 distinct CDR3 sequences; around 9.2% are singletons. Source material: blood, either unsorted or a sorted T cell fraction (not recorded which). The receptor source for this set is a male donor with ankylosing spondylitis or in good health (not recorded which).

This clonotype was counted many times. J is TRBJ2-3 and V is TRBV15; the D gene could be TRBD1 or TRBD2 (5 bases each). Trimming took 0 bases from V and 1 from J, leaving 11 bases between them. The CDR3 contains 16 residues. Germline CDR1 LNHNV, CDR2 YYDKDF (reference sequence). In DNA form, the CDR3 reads TGTGCCACCAGCAGAGAAGCAGGGAGTGGCACAGATACGCAGTATTTT. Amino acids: CATSREAGSGTDTQYF.

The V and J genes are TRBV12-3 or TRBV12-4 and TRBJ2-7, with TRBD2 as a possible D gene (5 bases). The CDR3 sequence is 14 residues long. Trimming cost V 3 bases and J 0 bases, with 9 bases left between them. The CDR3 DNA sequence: TGTGCCAGCAGTTTTTTTGGGAGCTCCTACGAGCAGTACTTC. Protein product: CASSFFGSSYEQYF.

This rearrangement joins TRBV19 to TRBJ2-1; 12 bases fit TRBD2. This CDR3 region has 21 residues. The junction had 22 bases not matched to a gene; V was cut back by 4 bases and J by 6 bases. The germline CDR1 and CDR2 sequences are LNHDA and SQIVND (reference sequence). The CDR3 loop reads CASSTTHLTSGGPLSANEQFF. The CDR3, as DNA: TGTGCCAGTAGTACGACCCACCTGACTAGCGGGGGCCCCCTTTCCGCCAATGAGCAGTTCTTC.

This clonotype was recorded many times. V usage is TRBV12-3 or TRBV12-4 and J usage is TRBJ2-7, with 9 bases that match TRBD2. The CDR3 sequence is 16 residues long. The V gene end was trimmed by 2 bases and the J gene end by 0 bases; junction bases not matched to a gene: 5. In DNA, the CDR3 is TGTGCCAGCAGTTTAACGGGCGGGGGGGTCTCCTACGAGCAGTACTTC. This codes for CASSLTGGGVSYEQYF.

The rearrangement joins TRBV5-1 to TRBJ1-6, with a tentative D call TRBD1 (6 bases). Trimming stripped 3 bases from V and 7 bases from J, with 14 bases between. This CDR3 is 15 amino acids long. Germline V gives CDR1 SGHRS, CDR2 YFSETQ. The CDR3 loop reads CASSSGQTANSPLHF. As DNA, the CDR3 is TGCGCCAGCAGCTCCGGACAGACAGCAAATTCACCCCTCCACTTT.

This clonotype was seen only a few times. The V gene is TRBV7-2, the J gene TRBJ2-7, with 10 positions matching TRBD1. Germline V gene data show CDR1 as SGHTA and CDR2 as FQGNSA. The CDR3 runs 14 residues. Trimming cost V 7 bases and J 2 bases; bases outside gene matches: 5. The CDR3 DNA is TGTGCCAGCAAAGGGGACAGGGGCCCCTACGAGCAGTACTTC. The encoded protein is CASKGDRGPYEQYF.

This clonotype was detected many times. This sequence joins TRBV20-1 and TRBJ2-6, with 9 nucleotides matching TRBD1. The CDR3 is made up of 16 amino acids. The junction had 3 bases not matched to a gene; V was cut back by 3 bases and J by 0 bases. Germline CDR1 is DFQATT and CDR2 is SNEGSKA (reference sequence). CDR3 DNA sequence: TGCAGTGCTAGTGGACAGGGGATCTCTGGGGCCAACGTCCTGACTTTC. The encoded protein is CSASGQGISGANVLTF.

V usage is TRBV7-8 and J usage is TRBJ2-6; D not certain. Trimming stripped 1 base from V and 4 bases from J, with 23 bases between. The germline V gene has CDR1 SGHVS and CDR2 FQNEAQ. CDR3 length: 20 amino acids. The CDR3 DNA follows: TGTGCCAGCAGCTTAGGGCCGGGCTGTAACGGCTCATCCGGGGCCAACGTCCTGACTTTC. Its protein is CASSLGPGCNGSSGANVLTF.

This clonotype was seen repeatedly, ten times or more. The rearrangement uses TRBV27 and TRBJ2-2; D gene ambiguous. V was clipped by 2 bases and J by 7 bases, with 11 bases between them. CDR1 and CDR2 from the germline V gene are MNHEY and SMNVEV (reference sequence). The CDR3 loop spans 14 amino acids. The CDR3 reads CASSLRPWGGELFF. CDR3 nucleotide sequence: TGTGCCAGCAGTTTAAGGCCATGGGGCGGGGAGCTGTTTTTT.

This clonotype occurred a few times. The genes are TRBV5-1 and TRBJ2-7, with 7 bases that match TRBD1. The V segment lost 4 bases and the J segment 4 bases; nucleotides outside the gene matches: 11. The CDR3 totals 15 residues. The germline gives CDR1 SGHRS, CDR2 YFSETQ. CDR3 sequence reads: CASSLDGTEFYEQYF. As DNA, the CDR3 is TGCGCCAGCAGCCTCGATGGGACAGAGTTTTACGAGCAGTACTTC.

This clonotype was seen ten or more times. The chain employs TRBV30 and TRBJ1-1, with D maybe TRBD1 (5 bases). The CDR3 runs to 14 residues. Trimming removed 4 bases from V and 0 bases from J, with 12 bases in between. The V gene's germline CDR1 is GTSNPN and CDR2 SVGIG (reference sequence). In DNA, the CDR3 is TGTGCCTGGAACCGGGACCGATTGAACACTGAAGCTTTCTTT. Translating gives CAWNRDRLNTEAFF.

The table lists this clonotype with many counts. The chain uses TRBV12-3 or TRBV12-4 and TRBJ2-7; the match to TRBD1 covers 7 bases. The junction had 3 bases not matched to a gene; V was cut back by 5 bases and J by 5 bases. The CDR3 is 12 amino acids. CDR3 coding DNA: TGTGCCAGCAGTAGAGGGGGCGACGAGCAGTACTTC. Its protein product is CASSRGGDEQYF.

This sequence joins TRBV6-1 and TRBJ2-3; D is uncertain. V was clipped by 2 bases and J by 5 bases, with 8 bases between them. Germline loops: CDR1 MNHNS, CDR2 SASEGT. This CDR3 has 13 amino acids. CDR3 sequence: CASSELNGDTQYF. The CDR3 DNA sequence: TGTGCCAGCAGTGAACTAAACGGAGATACGCAGTATTTT.

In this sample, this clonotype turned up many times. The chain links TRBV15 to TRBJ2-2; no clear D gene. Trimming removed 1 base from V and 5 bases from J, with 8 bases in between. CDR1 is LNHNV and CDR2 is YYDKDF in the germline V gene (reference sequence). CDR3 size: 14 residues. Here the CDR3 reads CATSRALETGELFF. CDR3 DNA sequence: TGTGCCACCAGCAGAGCCCTAGAGACCGGGGAGCTGTTTTTT.

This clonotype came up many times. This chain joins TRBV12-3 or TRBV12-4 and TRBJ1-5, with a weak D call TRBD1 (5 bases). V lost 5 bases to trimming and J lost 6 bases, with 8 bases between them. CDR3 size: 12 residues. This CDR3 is CASSVGLQPQHF. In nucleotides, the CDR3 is TGTGCCAGCAGTGTGGGGCTTCAGCCCCAGCATTTT.